This T cell receptor beta chain was sequenced in a study of PD-L1 blockade in urothelial cancer. Study as a whole: Starting in the mid-2010s, patients were given atezolizumab (1,200 mg intravenously every 3 weeks). Peripheral blood specimens exhibited a median yield of approximately 140,000 T cells.

Time point specified: peripheral blood 6 weeks after treatment start. Repertoires were generated with immunoSEQ multiplex PCR, while TCRdb's copy carries only in-frame clones and drops some. The repertoire holds more than 45,000 clones, with roughly 80% as singletons. V was pared by 2 bases and J by 2 bases, with 6 bases between. Germline CDR1 is SEHNR and CDR2 is FQNEAQ (reference sequence). The CDR3 sequence is 13 residues long. The sample consisted of PBMCs, taken around atezolizumab (anti-PD-L1) treatment. This clonotype originated in a man aged 65 to 85 with urothelial cancer. The chain joins TRBV7-9 to TRBJ1-2; D is possibly TRBD1 (5 bases). CDR3 bases: TGTGCCAGCAGCTTACCAGGGAACTATGGCTACACCTTC. Translation: CASSLPGNYGYTF.